These 27 T cell receptor beta chains came from one sample sequenced in a study of cytomegalovirus exposure and HLA in healthy donors (dated 2017 in TCRdb). Receptors were amplified or captured by the immunoSEQ multiplex PCR assay. For the multiplex PCR, a mixture combining 60 forward primers for TCR Vbeta segments and 13 reverse primers for TCR Jbeta segments was used. TCRdb mirrors the immuneACCESS table, restricted to in-frame sequences. Some clones are absent from its copies; in checked studies, under half trace to an unresolved V gene, and the reason for the others is unknown. The sample data list approximately 120,000 clones, and 75% to 85% of these were observed just once. About 8.3% of the sample is taken by the ten largest. The specimen was PBMCs. These receptors were collected from a woman aged 45-65 years in good health and CMV-seropositive.

V and J are TRBV5-6 and TRBJ1-2, with D tentatively TRBD1 (5 bases). The CDR3 runs 16 residues. Trimming took off 5 bases at V and 3 bases at J, with 20 bases between the two ends. Germline-derived CDR1 and CDR2 are SGHDT and YYEEEE. In DNA, the CDR3 is TGTGCCAGCAGACGCTGGGGGGGGAGTAGCCACTATGGCTACACCTTC. This encodes CASRRWGGSSHYGYTF.

The chain uses TRBV5-1 and TRBJ2-7; no clear D. Germline V gene data show CDR1 as SGHRS and CDR2 as YFSETQ. The CDR3 extends over 11 amino acids. Trimming pared 6 bases from V and 7 bases from J, leaving 11 bases between. CDR3 nucleotide sequence: TGCGCCAGCACCGCCGATCGGGAGCAGTACTTC. It translates to CASTADREQYF.

The CDR3 coding sequence is TGTGCCAGCAGTGAAGAAGGCAGGGGGAAACCTAATGAAAAACTGTTTTTT. It translates to CASSEEGRGKPNEKLFF. The chain is built from TRBV2 and TRBJ1-4; 7 bases align to TRBD1. CDR3 size: 17 residues. V lost 1 base, J lost 3 bases, and 8 bases stayed unmatched. The germline V gene encodes CDR1 SNHLY and CDR2 FYNNEI. The whole variable domain, filled in from reference TRBV2 and TRBJ1-4, reads EPEVTQTPSHQVTQMGQEVILRCVPISNHLYFYWYRQILGQKVEFLVSFYNNEISEKSEIFDDQFSVERPDGSNFTLKIRSTKLEDSAMYFCASSEEGRGKPNEKLFFGSGTQLSVL.

The V call is TRBV7-9, the J call TRBJ2-7; D might be TRBD1 (7 bases). The V end lost 5 bases, the J end lost 5 bases, and 19 bases lay between the germline ends. Germline V gene lookup returns CDR1 SEHNR and CDR2 FQNEAQ (reference sequence). This CDR3 has 15 residues. This CDR3 is CASSPPRTGGDEQYF. CDR3 coding DNA: TGTGCCAGCAGCCCTCCTCGGACAGGAGGGGACGAGCAGTACTTC.

This clone was counted a few times. J is TRBJ1-1 and V is TRBV5-1; tentative D call: TRBD1 (5 bases). Looked up from germline, CDR1 is SGHRS and CDR2 is YFSETQ. The V end was cut by 4 bases, the J end by 2 bases, with 12 bases between. The CDR3 consists of 14 residues. CDR3 protein: CASSGRETNTEAFF. Written as DNA, the CDR3 is TGCGCCAGCAGCGGCAGGGAAACAAACACTGAAGCTTTCTTT.

The V call is TRBV30, the J call TRBJ1-5; 10 nucleotides agree with TRBD1. Germline values: CDR1 GTSNPN, CDR2 SVGIG (reference sequence). V lost 1 base, J lost 0 bases, and 12 bases stayed unmatched. The CDR3 runs 19 residues. CDR3 DNA sequence: TGTGCCTGGAGTGCCGCCAGGACAGGGGGGCTTAATAGCAATCAGCCCCAGCATTTT. Its protein product is CAWSAARTGGLNSNQPQHF. Full variable domain (missing parts from reference TRBV30 and TRBJ1-5): SQTIHQWPATLVQPVGSPLSLECTVEGTSNPNLYWYRQAAGRGLQLLFYSVGIGQISSEVPQNLSASRPQDRQFILSSKKLLLSDSGFYLCAWSAARTGGLNSNQPQHFGDGTRLSIL.

The chain couples TRBV6-1 to TRBJ1-5; possible D gene TRBD1, 6 bases. Per germline, CDR1 MNHNS and CDR2 SASEGT. The CDR3 covers 15 residues. V was pared by 3 bases and J by 5 bases, with 14 bases between. CDR3 DNA: TGTGCCAGCAGTGAGAGACAGGTATCTCATCAGCCCCAGCATTTT. Its translation is CASSERQVSHQPQHF.

The chain recombines TRBV7-3 with TRBJ1-1; the D gene is possibly TRBD1 (5 bases). Per germline, CDR1 SGHTA and CDR2 FQGTGA. With 1 base removed from V and 5 bases from J, the gap between germline ends came to 8 bases. This CDR3 is built from 13 residues. The CDR3 DNA reads TGTGCCAGCAGCTTAAAAGGGGAAACTGAAGCTTTCTTT. Its translation: CASSLKGETEAFF. The variable domain in full, with the rest retrieved from reference TRBV7-3 and TRBJ1-1, is GAGVSQTPSNKVTEKGKYVELRCDPISGHTALYWYRQSLGQGPEFLIYFQGTGAADDSGLPNDRFFAVRPEGSVSTLKIQRTERGDSAVYLCASSLKGETEAFFGQGTRLTVV.

This clone has just a few counts. The CDR3 region is CASSQTHRGSQYF. The CDR3, as DNA: TGCGCCAGCAGCCAAACGCACAGGGGATCCCAGTACTTC. The V call is TRBV4-3, the J call TRBJ2-4; TRBD1 matches 7 bases. The CDR3 has 13 residues. Germline V gene data show CDR1 as LGHNA and CDR2 as YSLEER. J gave up 13 bases and V 2 bases, and 8 bases lay outside the gene matches.

The chain employs TRBV29-1 and TRBJ1-3; TRBD1 might be the D (6 bases). This CDR3 has 14 amino acids. The germline gives CDR1 SQVTM, CDR2 ANQGSEA. V lost 5 bases to trimming and J lost 4 bases, with 15 bases between them. CDR3 sequence: CSVFARGQGNTIYF. CDR3 nucleotides: TGCAGCGTTTTCGCTAGGGGACAAGGAAACACCATATATTTT.

The V gene is TRBV30, the J gene TRBJ1-2; D possibly corresponds to TRBD1 (5 bases). The CDR3 runs 16 residues. V shed 0 bases and J shed 5 bases, with 19 bases lying between them. From germline, CDR1 is GTSNPN and CDR2 SVGIG (reference sequence). This chain's CDR3 is CAWSVVRVRRGYGYTF. The CDR3 DNA follows: TGTGCCTGGAGTGTGGTCAGGGTCCGACGGGGGTATGGCTACACCTTC.

This clone appeared a few times. The V and J genes are TRBV7-9 and TRBJ2-2, with D possibly TRBD2 on 5 matching bases. The ends were cut back, 1 base at V and 2 bases at J, with 8 bases in the middle. This CDR3 contains 15 residues. Germline CDR1 reads SEHNR; CDR2 reads FQNEAQ (reference sequence). The CDR3 loop reads CASSLETGNTGELFF. In DNA, the CDR3 is TGTGCCAGCAGCTTAGAGACGGGAAACACCGGGGAGCTGTTTTTT.

V gene TRBV6-6 combines with J gene TRBJ2-2, with D perhaps matching TRBD2 (5 bases). The germline V and J ends were trimmed by 0 bases and 3 bases, with 5 bases remaining between them. Germline assignment: CDR1 MNHNY and CDR2 SVGAGI (reference sequence). This CDR3 comprises 14 residues. The CDR3 sequence is CASSYSRDTGELFF. Here the CDR3 DNA reads TGTGCCAGCAGTTACTCGCGGGACACCGGGGAGCTGTTTTTT.

The genes are TRBV7-8 and TRBJ1-1; 9 positions agree with TRBD1. The CDR3 loop spans 16 amino acids. Losses at the gene ends were 2 bases for V and 1 base for J; bases not matched to a gene: 5. Looked up from germline, CDR1 is SGHVS and CDR2 is FQNEAQ. CDR3 DNA sequence: TGTGCCAGCAGCTTACGGGACAGGGTAGGGAACACTGAAGCTTTCTTT. It specifies CASSLRDRVGNTEAFF.

The chain recombines TRBV29-1 with TRBJ2-3, with unresolved D. Trimming stripped 0 bases from V and 6 bases from J, with 7 bases between. This CDR3 region has 12 residues. Germline CDR1 reads SQVTM; CDR2 reads ANQGSEA. CDR3 sequence reads: CSVEDRRDTQYF. CDR3 nucleotide sequence: TGCAGCGTTGAAGACCGCAGGGATACGCAGTATTTT.

This chain joins TRBV2 and TRBJ2-1; 12 nucleotides agree with TRBD2. The CDR3 loop spans 16 amino acids. V was clipped by 1 base and J by 8 bases; unmatched bases: 6. Germline CDR1 SNHLY, CDR2 FYNNEI. The CDR3 DNA follows: TGTGCCAGCAGTGAAGGGTATGCTAGCGGGGGGGATGAGCAGTTCTTC. This codes for CASSEGYASGGDEQFF.

This rearrangement joins TRBV2 to TRBJ2-7; 9 bases are a match to TRBD1. Germline V lookup: CDR1 SNHLY, CDR2 FYNNEI. J gave up 1 base and V 7 bases, and 11 bases lay outside the gene matches. CDR3 length equals 16 residues. The CDR3 here is CASTTLDRGASYEQYF. Written as DNA, the CDR3 is TGTGCCAGCACGACCCTGGACAGGGGAGCTTCCTACGAGCAGTACTTC.

This chain joins TRBV5-1 and TRBJ2-6; TRBD2 agrees at 7 bases. The CDR3 spans 17 residues. The germline gives CDR1 SGHRS, CDR2 YFSETQ. V trimming: 5 bases; J trimming: 0 bases; junction bases outside the gene matches: 8. In nucleotides, the CDR3 is TGCGCCAGCAGATTAGCGGGCCAAATCTCTGGGGCCAACGTCCTGACTTTC. As protein: CASRLAGQISGANVLTF.

The chain combines TRBV5-4 with TRBJ2-3; 7 bases agree with TRBD1. The CDR3 length is 15 residues. The V and J ends lost 2 bases and 6 bases, in that order; junction bases with no gene match: 9. The germline V gene has CDR1 SGHNT and CDR2 YYREEE (reference sequence). The CDR3 loop reads CASSFGDRVLDTQYF. The CDR3 region has the DNA TGTGCCAGCAGCTTTGGAGACAGGGTTCTGGATACGCAGTATTTT.

This clone has more than one count but fewer than ten. The rearrangement joins TRBV5-1 to TRBJ2-1, with 7 positions matching TRBD2. V dropped 5 bases and J dropped 5; count of bases not matched to a gene: 7. Germline CDR1 SGHRS, CDR2 YFSETQ. The CDR3 covers 14 residues. DNA of the CDR3: TGCGCCAGCAGGGGGGGACTACCGGACAATGAGCAGTTCTTC. Translated: CASRGGLPDNEQFF.

The chain employs TRBV13 and TRBJ2-7; TRBD2 matches at 8 bases. J gave up 5 bases and V 2 bases, and 5 bases lay outside the gene matches. The CDR3 length is 14 residues. Looked up from germline, CDR1 is PRHDT and CDR2 is FYEKMQ (reference sequence). The CDR3 nucleotides are TGTGCCAGCAGCTTATCGGGGGGGATCCACGAGCAGTACTTC. Protein: CASSLSGGIHEQYF. Drawing the rest from reference TRBV13 and TRBJ2-7, the complete variable domain is AAGVIQSPRHLIKEKRETATLKCYPIPRHDTVYWYQQGPGQDPQFLISFYEKMQSDKGSIPDRFSAQQFSDYHSELNMSSLELGDSALYFCASSLSGGIHEQYFGPGTRLTVT.

This clone has just a few counts. The genes are TRBV19 and TRBJ2-1; no clear D gene. This CDR3 comprises 14 residues. Trimming removed 8 bases at V and 1 base at J, with 12 bases between. The V gene's germline CDR1 is LNHDA and CDR2 SQIVND (reference sequence). DNA of the CDR3: TGTGCCAGTGCTCCCGGGTGGTCCTACAATGAGCAGTTCTTC. Its translation is CASAPGWSYNEQFF.

The V call is TRBV2, the J call TRBJ1-4; 8 bases line up with TRBD1. CDR3 length: 14 residues. Looked up from germline, CDR1 is SNHLY and CDR2 is FYNNEI. Trimming took 8 bases from V and 8 from J; bases not matched to a gene: 10. CDR3 DNA sequence: TGTGCCAGCGAATTGGACAGGGTCCACGAAAAACTGTTTTTT. This codes for CASELDRVHEKLFF.

The chain recombines TRBV6-1 with TRBJ2-7; 7 bases align to TRBD1. Germline V gives CDR1 MNHNS, CDR2 SASEGT. The junction had 7 bases not matched to a gene; V was cut back by 4 bases and J by 1 base. The CDR3 is 15 residues long. This CDR3 reads CASSGSTGFSYEQYF. The CDR3 DNA sequence: TGTGCCAGCAGTGGATCGACAGGGTTTTCCTACGAGCAGTACTTC.

The chain joins TRBV19 to TRBJ2-1; possibly TRBD2 for D (5 bases). The CDR3 spans 14 residues. V was clipped by 11 bases and J by 8 bases, with 22 bases between them. Germline V gives CDR1 LNHDA, CDR2 SQIVND (reference sequence). CDR3 nucleotides: TGTGCCTGTCGCCGGGGTCCAACCGTGGATGAGCAGTTCTTC. This encodes CACRRGPTVDEQFF.

V is TRBV7-2 and J is TRBJ1-1; D gene uncertain. The V end lost 4 bases, the J end lost 0 bases, and 9 bases lay between the germline ends. Germline lookup yields CDR1 SGHTA and CDR2 FQGNSA. The CDR3 is 14 residues long. The CDR3 region is CASSWSGVNTEAFF. In nucleotides, the CDR3 is TGTGCCAGCAGCTGGAGCGGGGTGAACACTGAAGCTTTCTTT. Filled out from reference TRBV7-2 and TRBJ1-1, the complete variable domain reads GAGVSQSPSNKVTEKGKDVELRCDPISGHTALYWYRQSLGQGLEFLIYFQGNSAPDKSGLPSDRFSAERTGGSVSTLTIQRTQQEDSAVYLCASSWSGVNTEAFFGQGTRLTVV.

This chain links TRBV2 with TRBJ1-2, with TRBD1 matching 7 bases. The junction had 10 bases not matched to a gene; V was cut back by 4 bases and J by 8 bases. CDR1 and CDR2 (germline): SNHLY, FYNNEI. CDR3 length equals 14 residues. DNA for the CDR3: TGTGCCAGCAGTGCCCTGACAGGGATCTTCGGCTACACCTTC. Its translation is CASSALTGIFGYTF.